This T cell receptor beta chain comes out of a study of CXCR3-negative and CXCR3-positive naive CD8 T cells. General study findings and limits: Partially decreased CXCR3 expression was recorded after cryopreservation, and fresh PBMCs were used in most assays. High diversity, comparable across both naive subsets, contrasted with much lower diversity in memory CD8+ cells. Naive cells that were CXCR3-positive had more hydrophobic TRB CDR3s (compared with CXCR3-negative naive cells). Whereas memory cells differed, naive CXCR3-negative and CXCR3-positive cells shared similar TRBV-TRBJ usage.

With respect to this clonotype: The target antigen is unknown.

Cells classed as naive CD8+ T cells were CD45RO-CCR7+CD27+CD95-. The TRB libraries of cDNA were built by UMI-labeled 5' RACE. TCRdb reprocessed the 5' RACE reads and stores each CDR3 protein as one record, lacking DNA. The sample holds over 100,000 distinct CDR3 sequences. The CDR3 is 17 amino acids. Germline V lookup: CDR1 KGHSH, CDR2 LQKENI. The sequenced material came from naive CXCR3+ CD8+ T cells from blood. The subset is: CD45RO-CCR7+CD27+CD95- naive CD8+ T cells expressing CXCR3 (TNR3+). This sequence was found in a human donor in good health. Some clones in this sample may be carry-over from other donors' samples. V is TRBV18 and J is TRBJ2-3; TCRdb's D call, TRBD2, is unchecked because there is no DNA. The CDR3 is CASSPPLKGPSTDTQYF.